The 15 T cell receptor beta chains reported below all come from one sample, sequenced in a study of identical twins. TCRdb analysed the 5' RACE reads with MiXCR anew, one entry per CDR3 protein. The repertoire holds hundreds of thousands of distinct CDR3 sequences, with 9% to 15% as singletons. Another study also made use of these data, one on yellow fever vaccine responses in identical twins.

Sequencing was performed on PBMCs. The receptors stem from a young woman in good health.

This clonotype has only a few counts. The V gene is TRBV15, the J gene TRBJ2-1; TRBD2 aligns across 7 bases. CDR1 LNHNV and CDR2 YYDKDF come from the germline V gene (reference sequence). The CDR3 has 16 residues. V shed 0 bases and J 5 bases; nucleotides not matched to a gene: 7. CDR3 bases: TGTGCCACCAGCAGAGATCGGTCTAGCGGACACAATGAGCAGTTCTTC. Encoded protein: CATSRDRSSGHNEQFF.

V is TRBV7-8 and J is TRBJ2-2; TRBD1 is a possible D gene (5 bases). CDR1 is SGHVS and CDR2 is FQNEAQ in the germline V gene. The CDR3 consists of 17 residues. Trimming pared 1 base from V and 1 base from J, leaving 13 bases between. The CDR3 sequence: CASSLDYTGLNTGELFF. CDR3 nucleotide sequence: TGTGCCAGCAGCTTAGATTACACAGGCTTGAACACCGGGGAGCTGTTTTTT.

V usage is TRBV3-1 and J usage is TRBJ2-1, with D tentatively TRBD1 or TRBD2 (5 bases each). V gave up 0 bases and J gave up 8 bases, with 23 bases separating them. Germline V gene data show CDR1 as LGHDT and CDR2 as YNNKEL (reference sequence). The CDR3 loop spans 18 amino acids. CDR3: CASSQERGSADKQDEQFF. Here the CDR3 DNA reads TGTGCCAGCAGCCAAGAGAGGGGATCCGCCGACAAACAAGATGAGCAGTTCTTC.

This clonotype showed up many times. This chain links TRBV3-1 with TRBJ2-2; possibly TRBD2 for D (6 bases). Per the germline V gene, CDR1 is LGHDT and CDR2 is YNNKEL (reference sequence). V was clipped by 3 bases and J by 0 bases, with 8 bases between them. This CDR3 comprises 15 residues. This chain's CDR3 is CASSQGGANTGELFF. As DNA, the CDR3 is TGTGCCAGCAGCCAGGGCGGGGCGAACACCGGGGAGCTGTTTTTT.

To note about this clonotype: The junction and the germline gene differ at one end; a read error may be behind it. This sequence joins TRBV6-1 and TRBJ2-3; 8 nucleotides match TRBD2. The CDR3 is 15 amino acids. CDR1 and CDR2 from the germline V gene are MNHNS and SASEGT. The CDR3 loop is CASREAGAVTDTQYF. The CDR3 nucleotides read TGTGCCAGCAGAGAAGCGGGGGCCGTCACAGATACGCAGTATTTT.

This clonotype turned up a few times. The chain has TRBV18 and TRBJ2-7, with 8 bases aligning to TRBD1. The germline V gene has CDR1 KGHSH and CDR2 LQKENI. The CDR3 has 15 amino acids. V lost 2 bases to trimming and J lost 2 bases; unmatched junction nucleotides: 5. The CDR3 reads CASSPYRGDPYEQYF. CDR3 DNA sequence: TGTGCCAGCTCACCATACAGGGGGGACCCCTACGAGCAGTACTTC.

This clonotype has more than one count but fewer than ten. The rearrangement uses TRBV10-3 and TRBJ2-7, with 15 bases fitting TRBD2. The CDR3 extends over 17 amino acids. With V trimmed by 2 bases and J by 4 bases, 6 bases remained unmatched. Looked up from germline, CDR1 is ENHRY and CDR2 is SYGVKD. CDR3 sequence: CAISEIGLAGGPYEQYV. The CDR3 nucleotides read TGTGCCATCAGTGAGATAGGACTAGCGGGGGGGCCTTACGAGCAGTACGTC.

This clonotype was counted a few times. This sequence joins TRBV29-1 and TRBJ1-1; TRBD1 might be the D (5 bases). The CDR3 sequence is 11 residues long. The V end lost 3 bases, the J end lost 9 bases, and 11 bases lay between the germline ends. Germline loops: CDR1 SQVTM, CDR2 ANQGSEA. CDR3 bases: TGCAGCGTTGACTGGGGCAGGAAAGCTTTCTTT. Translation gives CSVDWGRKAFF.

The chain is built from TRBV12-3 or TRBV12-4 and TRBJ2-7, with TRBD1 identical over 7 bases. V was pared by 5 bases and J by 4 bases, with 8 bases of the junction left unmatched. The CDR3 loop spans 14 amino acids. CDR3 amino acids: CASSRDRVNYEQYF. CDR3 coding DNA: TGTGCCAGCAGTCGCGACAGGGTGAATTACGAGCAGTACTTC.

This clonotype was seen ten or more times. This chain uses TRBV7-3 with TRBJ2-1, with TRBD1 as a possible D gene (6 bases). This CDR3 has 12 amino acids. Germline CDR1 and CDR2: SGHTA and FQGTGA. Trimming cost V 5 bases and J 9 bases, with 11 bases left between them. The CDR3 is CASSQLGGEQFF. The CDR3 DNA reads TGTGCCAGCAGCCAATTAGGGGGTGAGCAGTTCTTC.

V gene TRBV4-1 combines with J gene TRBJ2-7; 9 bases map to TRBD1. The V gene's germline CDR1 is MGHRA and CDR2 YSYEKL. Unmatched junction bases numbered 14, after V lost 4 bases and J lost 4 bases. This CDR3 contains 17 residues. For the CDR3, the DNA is TGCGCCAGCAGCCGAGGCCCCGGTGGGACAGGGACTTACGAGCAGTACGTC. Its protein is CASSRGPGGTGTYEQYV.

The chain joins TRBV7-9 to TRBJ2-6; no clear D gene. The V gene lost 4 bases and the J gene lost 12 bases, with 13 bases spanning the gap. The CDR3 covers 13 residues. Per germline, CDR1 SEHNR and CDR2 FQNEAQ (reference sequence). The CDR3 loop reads CASSSDFTGVLTF. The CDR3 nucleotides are TGTGCCAGCAGCTCAGATTTTACGGGCGTCCTGACTTTC.

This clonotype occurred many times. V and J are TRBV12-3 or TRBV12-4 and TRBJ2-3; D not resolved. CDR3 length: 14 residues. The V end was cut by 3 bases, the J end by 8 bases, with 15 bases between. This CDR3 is CASSFVSAHGTQYF. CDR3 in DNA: TGTGCCAGCAGTTTTGTTTCCGCCCATGGTACGCAGTATTTT.

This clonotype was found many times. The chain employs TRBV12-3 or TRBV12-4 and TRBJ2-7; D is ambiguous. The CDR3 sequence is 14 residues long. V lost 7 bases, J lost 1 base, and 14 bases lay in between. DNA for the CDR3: TGTGCCAGCACCCCCGGGCTTGAGTCCTACGAGCAGTACTTC. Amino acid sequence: CASTPGLESYEQYF.

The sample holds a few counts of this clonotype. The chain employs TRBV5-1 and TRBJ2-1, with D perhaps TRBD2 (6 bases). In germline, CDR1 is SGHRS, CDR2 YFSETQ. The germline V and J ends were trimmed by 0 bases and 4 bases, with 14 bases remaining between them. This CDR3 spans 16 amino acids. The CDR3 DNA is TGCGCCAGCAGCTTGGAGTCTGTAGGAGGGTACAATGAGCAGTTCTTC. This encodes CASSLESVGGYNEQFF.